The clone carrying this T cell receptor (beta chain) has a handful of counts. Its antigen is unidentified. The sample belongs to a study of T-cell memory formation after mild COVID-19. The V end lost 2 bases, the J end lost 6 bases, and 13 bases lay between the germline ends. This CDR3 is 14 amino acids long. Whole-study findings and limits: Unconfirmed was the SARS-CoV-2 specificity of second-wave clones that peaked on day 37. The study detected some responding clones in pre-infection memory, suggesting cross-reactive memory joined. While clones contracting from day 15 to 85 were balanced between CD4 and CD8, later expanders leaned CD4+.

A 5'RACE reaction primed in the constant segment made cDNA libraries of TCR alpha and TCR beta, and these carried sample barcodes and UMIs. MiXCR, run by TCRdb on the 5' RACE reads, gives a single entry per CDR3 protein. The repertoire includes roughly 370,000 distinct CDR3 sequences, around a sixth of them detected once, and roughly 21% sits in the top ten. Sequencing was carried out using PBMCs or a T cell subset sorted from them (not recorded which). V gene TRBV12-3 or TRBV12-4 combines with J gene TRBJ1-1; D remains ambiguous. The sequence was obtained from a young man who had mild COVID-19 (a few samples of this study predate the infection). Cell type and time point are not known. CDR3: CASSLNTRNAEAFF. The CDR3 region has the DNA TGTGCCAGCAGTTTAAATACAAGAAACGCTGAAGCTTTCTTT.